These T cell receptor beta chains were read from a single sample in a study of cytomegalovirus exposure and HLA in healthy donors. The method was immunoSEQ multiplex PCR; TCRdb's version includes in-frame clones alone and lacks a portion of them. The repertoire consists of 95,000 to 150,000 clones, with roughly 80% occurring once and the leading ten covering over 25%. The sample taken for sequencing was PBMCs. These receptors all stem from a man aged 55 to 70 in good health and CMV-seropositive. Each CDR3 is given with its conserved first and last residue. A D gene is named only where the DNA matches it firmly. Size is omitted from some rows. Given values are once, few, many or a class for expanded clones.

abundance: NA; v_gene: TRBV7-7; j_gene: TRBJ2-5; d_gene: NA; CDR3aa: CASSLDRQQETQYF; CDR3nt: TGTGCTAGCAGCTTAGATCGACAGCAAGAGACCCAGTACTTC
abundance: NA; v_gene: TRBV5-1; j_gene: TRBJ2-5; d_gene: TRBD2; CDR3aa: CASSLGTSGPETQYF; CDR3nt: TGCGCCAGCAGCTTAGGGACTAGCGGGCCAGAGACCCAGTACTTC
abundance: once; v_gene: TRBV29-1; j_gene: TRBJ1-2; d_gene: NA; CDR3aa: CSVEGGRRANYGYTF; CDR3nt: TGCAGCGTTGAAGGCGGGAGGAGGGCCAACTATGGCTACACCTTC
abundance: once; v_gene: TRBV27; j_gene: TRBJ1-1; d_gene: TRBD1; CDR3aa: CASSLDRVNTEAFF; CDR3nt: TGTGCCAGCAGTTTGGACAGGGTGAACACTGAAGCTTTCTTT
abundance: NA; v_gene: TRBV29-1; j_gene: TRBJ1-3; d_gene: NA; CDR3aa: CSVDKGAGNTIYF; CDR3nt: TGCAGCGTTGACAAAGGGGCTGGAAACACCATATATTTT
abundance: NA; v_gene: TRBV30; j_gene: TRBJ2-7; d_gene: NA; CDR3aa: CASGESMAYEQYF; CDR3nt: TGTGCCTCAGGGGAATCGATGGCTTACGAGCAGTACTTC
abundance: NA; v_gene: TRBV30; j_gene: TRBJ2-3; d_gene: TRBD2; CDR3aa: CALAGGGRYTQYF; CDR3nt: TGTGCCTTGGCCGGGGGGGGCCGATATACGCAGTATTTT
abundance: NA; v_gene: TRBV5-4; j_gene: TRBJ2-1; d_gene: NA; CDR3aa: CASSWRGVDEQFF; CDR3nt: TGTGCCAGCAGCTGGAGGGGCGTCGATGAGCAGTTCTTC
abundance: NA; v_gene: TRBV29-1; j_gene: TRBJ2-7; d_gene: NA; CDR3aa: CSVGTGPYEQYF; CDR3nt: TGCAGCGTTGGAACAGGGCCCTACGAGCAGTACTTC
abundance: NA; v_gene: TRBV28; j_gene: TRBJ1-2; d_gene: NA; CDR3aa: CASSSVAFLGDYGYTF; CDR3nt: TGTGCCAGCAGTTCCGTTGCTTTTCTCGGGGACTATGGCTACACCTTC
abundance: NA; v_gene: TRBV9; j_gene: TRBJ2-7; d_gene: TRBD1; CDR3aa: CASSVTQGAWEQYF; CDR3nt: TGTGCCAGCAGCGTAACACAGGGGGCTTGGGAGCAGTACTTC
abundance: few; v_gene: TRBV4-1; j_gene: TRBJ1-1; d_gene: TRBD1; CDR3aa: CASSHGGTGGENTEAFF; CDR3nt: TGCGCCAGCAGCCACGGTGGGACAGGGGGAGAGAACACTGAAGCTTTCTTT
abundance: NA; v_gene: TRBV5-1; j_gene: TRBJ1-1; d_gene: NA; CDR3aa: CASSLGGGRARSEAFF; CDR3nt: TGCGCCAGCAGCTTGGGAGGCGGCAGGGCTCGCTCTGAAGCTTTCTTT
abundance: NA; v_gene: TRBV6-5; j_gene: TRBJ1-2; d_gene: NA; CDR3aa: CASSYDLWGGNYGYTF; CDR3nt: TGTGCCAGCAGTTATGACCTCTGGGGGGGCAACTATGGCTACACCTTC
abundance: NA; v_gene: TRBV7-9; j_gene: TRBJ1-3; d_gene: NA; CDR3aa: CASSLVAGNTIYF; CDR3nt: TGTGCCAGCAGCTTAGTCGCGGGAAACACCATATATTTT
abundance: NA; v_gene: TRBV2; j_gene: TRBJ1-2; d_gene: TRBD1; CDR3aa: CASSTGTVYGYTF; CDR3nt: TGTGCCAGCAGCACCGGGACAGTTTATGGCTACACCTTC
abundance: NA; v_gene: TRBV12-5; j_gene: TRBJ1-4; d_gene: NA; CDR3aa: CASGLTGKNEKLFF; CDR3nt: TGTGCTAGTGGTTTGACAGGGAAGAATGAAAAACTGTTTTTT
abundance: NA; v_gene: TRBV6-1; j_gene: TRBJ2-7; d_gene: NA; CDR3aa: CASRLKREISYEQYF; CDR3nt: TGTGCCAGCAGACTTAAGAGGGAGATCTCCTACGAGCAGTACTTC
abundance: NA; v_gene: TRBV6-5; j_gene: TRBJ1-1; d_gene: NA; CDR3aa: CASMRLNTEAFF; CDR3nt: TGTGCCAGCATGCGGCTGAACACTGAAGCTTTCTTT
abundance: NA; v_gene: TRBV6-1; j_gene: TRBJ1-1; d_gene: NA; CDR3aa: CATSLGQGLGEAFF; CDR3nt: TGTGCCACATCCTTGGGGCAGGGGTTGGGTGAAGCTTTCTTT
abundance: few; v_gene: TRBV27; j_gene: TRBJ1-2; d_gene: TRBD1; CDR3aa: CASSSQTGDIYGYTF; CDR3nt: TGTGCCAGCAGTTCTCAAACAGGGGATATCTATGGCTACACCTTC
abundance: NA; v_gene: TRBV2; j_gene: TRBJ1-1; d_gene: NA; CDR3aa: CASSRAQGNTEAFF; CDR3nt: TGTGCCAGCAGCAGAGCTCAGGGGAACACTGAAGCTTTCTTT
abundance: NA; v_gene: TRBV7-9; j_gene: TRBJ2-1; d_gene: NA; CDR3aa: CASSPRRGSSYNEQFF; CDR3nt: TGTGCCAGCAGCCCGAGACGGGGGAGCTCCTACAATGAGCAGTTCTTC
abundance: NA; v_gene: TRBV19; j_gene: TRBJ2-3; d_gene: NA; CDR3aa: CASSAGSADTQYF; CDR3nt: TGTGCCAGTAGTGCAGGGTCAGCAGATACGCAGTATTTT
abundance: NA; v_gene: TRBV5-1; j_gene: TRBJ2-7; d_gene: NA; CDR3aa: CASSLIGQSSYEQYF; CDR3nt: TGCGCCAGCAGCCTAATCGGACAGAGCTCCTACGAGCAGTACTTC
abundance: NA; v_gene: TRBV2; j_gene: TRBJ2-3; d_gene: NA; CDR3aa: CASRISGRTDTQYF; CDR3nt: TGTGCCAGCAGAATTTCAGGGCGAACAGATACGCAGTATTTT
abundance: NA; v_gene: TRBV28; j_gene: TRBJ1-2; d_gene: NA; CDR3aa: CASSPPVVNYGYTF; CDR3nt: TGTGCCAGCAGTCCCCCCGTAGTGAACTATGGCTACACCTTC
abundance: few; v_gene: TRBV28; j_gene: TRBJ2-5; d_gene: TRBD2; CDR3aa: CASIPWGGQETQYF; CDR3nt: TGTGCCAGCATCCCATGGGGGGGGCAAGAGACCCAGTACTTC
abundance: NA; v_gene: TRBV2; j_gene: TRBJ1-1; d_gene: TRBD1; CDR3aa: CASSDLRHNDRETEAFF; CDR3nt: TGTGCCAGCAGTGACCTCCGACATAACGACAGGGAGACTGAAGCTTTCTTT
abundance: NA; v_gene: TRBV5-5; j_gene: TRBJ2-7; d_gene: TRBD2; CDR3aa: CASSLGAGGPSEQYF; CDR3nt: TGTGCCAGCAGCTTAGGGGCGGGGGGGCCAAGCGAGCAGTACTTC
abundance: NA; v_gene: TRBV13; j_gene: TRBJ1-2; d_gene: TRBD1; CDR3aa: CASSPGQAYYGYTF; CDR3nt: TGTGCCAGCAGTCCGGGACAGGCGTACTATGGCTACACCTTC
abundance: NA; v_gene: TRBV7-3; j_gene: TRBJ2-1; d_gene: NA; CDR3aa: CASSQSRDWNEQFF; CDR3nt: TGTGCCAGCAGTCAGTCGAGGGACTGGAATGAGCAGTTCTTC
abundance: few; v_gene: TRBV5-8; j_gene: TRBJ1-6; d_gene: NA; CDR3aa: CASSLSGGLNSPLHF; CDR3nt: TGTGCCAGCAGCTTGTCGGGGGGCTTGAATTCACCCCTCCACTTT
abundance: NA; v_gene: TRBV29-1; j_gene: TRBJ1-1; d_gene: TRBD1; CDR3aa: CSVRGQGSGSTEAFF; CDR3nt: TGCAGCGTTCGGGGACAGGGGTCGGGGTCCACTGAAGCTTTCTTT
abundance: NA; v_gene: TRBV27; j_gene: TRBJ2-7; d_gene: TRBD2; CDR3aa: CASSISGRGEQYF; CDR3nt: TGTGCCAGCAGTATTAGCGGGAGAGGCGAGCAGTACTTC
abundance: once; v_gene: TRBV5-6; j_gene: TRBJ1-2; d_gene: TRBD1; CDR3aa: CASSGYRDRLESYGYTF; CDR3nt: TGTGCCAGCAGCGGGTACCGGGACAGGTTGGAGAGCTATGGCTACACCTTC
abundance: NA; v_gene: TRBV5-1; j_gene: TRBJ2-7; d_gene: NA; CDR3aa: CASSLDSRGYEQYF; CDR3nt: TGCGCCAGCAGCTTGGATTCCCGGGGTTACGAGCAGTACTTC
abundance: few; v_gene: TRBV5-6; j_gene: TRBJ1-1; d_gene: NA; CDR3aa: CASSPGWGENTEAFF; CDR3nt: TGTGCCAGCAGCCCGGGGTGGGGAGAGAACACTGAAGCTTTCTTT
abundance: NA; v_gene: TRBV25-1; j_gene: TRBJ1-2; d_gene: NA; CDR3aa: CASSAREVGGYTF; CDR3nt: TGTGCCAGCAGTGCCAGGGAGGTGGGGGGCTACACCTTC
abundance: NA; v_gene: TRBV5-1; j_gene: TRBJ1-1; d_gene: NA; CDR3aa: CASSLLGGQVTEAFF; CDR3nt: TGCGCCAGCAGCTTGCTTGGGGGCCAGGTAACTGAAGCTTTCTTT
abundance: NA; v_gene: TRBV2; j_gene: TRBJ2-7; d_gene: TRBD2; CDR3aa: CASSVGASGIGQYF; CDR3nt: TGTGCCAGCAGTGTTGGGGCTAGCGGGATTGGGCAGTACTTC
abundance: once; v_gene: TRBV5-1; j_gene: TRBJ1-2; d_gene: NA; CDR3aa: CASSDGANYGYTF; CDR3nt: TGCGCCAGCAGCGACGGAGCTAACTATGGCTACACCTTC
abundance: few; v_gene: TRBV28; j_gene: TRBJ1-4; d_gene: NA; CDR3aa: CASTDTVSTNEKLFF; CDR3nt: TGTGCCAGCACCGATACGGTATCAACTAATGAAAAACTGTTTTTT
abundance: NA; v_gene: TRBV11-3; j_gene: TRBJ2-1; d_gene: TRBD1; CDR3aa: CASSEGAANEQFF; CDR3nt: TGTGCCAGCAGCGAGGGGGCGGCTAATGAGCAGTTCTTC
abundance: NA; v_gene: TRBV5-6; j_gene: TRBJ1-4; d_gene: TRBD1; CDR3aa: CASSAGRQGGEKLFF; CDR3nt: TGTGCCAGCAGCGCCGGGCGACAGGGTGGCGAAAAACTGTTTTTT
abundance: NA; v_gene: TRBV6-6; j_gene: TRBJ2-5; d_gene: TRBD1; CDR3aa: CASSYSGDRATQYF; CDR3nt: TGTGCCAGCAGTTACTCGGGGGACAGGGCAACCCAGTACTTC
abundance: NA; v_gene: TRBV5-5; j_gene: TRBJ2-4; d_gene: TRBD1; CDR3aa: CASRRQGVGKNIQYF; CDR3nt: TGTGCCAGCCGAAGACAGGGTGTAGGCAAAAACATTCAGTACTTC
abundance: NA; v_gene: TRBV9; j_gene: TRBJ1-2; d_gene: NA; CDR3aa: CASSPYAGDGYTF; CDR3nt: TGTGCCAGCAGCCCTTACGCCGGGGATGGCTACACCTTC
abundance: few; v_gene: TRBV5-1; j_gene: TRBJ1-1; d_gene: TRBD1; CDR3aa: CASSQTGGNTEAFF; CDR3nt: TGCGCCAGCAGCCAGACAGGGGGGAACACTGAAGCTTTCTTT
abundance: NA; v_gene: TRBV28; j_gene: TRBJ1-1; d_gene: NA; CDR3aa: CASSNGQSNTEAFF; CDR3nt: TGTGCCAGCAGTAACGGACAGTCGAACACTGAAGCTTTCTTT
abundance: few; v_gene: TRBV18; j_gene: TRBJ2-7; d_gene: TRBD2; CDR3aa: CASSKPAGENEQYF; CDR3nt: TGTGCCAGCTCCAAGCCAGCGGGAGAAAACGAGCAGTACTTC
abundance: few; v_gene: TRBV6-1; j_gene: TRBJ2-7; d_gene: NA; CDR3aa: CASIRPEAYEQYF; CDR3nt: TGTGCCAGCATCCGTCCAGAAGCCTACGAGCAGTACTTC
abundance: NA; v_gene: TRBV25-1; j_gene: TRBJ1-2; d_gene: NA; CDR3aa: CASTQGSNYGYTF; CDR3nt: TGTGCCAGCACTCAGGGGTCTAACTATGGCTACACCTTC
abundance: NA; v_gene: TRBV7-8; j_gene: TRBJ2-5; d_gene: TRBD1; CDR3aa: CASSQTGFGETQYF; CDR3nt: TGTGCCAGCAGCCAGACAGGGTTCGGGGAGACCCAGTACTTC
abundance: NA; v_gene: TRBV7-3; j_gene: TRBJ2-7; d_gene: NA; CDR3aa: CASSLSPRSLNEQYF; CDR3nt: TGTGCCAGCAGCTTATCCCCGCGGAGTTTGAACGAGCAGTACTTC
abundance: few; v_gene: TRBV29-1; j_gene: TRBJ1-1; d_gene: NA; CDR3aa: CSVRENTEAFF; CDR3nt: TGCAGCGTTAGAGAGAACACTGAAGCTTTCTTT
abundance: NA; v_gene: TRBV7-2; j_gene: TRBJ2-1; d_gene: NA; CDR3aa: CASSLEAATGNEQFF; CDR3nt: TGTGCCAGCAGCTTAGAGGCGGCGACGGGCAATGAGCAGTTCTTC
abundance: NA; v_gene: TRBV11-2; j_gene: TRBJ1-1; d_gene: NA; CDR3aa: CASSYEGLPNTEAFF; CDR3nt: TGTGCCAGCAGCTACGAGGGACTGCCGAACACTGAAGCTTTCTTT